This TCR beta chain was found in a study of T cells in localized non-small cell lung cancer. Study-wide points: A raised T cell density in blood coincided with lengthier overall survival. Multi-region tumor sequencing was not done, so intratumor heterogeneity could not be excluded. For the top 100 tumor clones, a median about 50 also appeared in adjacent lung. The highest T cell clonality was in uninvolved adjacent lung, above tumor.

Libraries were prepared by immunoSEQ multiplex PCR; TCRdb keeps only in-frame clonotypes and omits some of them. The sample contains 750 to 950 clones, 23% of which appear only once. This CDR3 region has 14 residues. J lost 7 bases, V lost 1 base, and 5 bases had no gene match. The germline CDR1 and CDR2 sequences are SGDLS and YYNGEE. The table lists this clone with a few counts. Its target is not known. The source was normal lung tissue next to the tumor, collected before any cancer treatment. The chain joins TRBV9 to TRBJ2-1; 7 bases match TRBD2. The origin of this receptor is a woman aged 35 to 70 with stage III lung adenocarcinoma. The CDR3 DNA reads as TGTGCCAGCAGCGTAAGCGGGAAACTTAATGAGCAGTTCTTC. It encodes CASSVSGKLNEQFF.